The sequence of this T cell receptor (beta chain) was determined in a study of CD8+ T cells in alopecia areata. In germline, CDR1 is SGHDT, CDR2 YYEEEE. V dropped 2 bases and J dropped 3 bases, with 12 bases sitting between them. This CDR3 has 14 residues. Treatment of the sample: oral pan-JAK inhibitor, 5-10 mg twice daily. TCR sequencing used cDNA made by reverse transcription of extracted RNA. Profiling relied on immunoSEQ multiplex PCR, and the TCRdb table lists in-frame clones only, not all of them. Seen here are over 70,000 clones, around 60% observed once, and the top ten hold around 24%. The source material was CD8+ T cells sorted from blood, sampled at week 24, from a patient treated with tofacitinib. The V gene is TRBV5-6, the J gene TRBJ2-7; D is possibly TRBD1 (6 bases). The origin of this receptor is a human donor with alopecia areata. CDR3 DNA: TGTGCCAGCAGCTTATACGACAGGAACTACGAGCAGTACTTC. Translating it yields CASSLYDRNYEQYF.